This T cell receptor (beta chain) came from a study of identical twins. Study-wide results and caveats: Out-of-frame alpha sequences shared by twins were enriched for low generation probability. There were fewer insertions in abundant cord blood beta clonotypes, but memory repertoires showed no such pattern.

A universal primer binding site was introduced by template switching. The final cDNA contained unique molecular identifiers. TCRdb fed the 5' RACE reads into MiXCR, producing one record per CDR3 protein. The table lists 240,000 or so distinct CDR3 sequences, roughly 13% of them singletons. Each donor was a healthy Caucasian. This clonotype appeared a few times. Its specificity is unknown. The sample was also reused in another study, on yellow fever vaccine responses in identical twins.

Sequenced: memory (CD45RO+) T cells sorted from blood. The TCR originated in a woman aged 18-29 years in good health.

Here the CDR3 reads CASALTGGDAIQYF. DNA for the CDR3: TGTGCCAGCGCCCTTACAGGGGGGGATGCCATTCAGTACTTC. The J gene is TRBJ2-4, the V gene TRBV12-3 or TRBV12-4; TRBD1 might be the D (8 bases). Trimming took 8 bases from V and 9 from J, leaving 20 bases between them. The CDR3 is 14 residues long.